This T cell receptor (beta chain) emerged from a study of naive CD8 T cells in extremely preterm neonates. This CDR3 comprises 12 residues. Trimming stripped 0 bases from V and 6 bases from J, with 5 bases between. The germline V gene has CDR1 SEHNR and CDR2 FQNEAQ (reference sequence). The assay was immunoSEQ multiplex PCR, and TCRdb's table has in-frame clones only and misses some. The data show around 7,500 clones, with about 98% seen just once and about 0.34% held by the top ten. Elective cesarean births at roughly 35-41 weeks, without labor or membrane rupture, supplied the cord blood. Pregnancies with fetal demise, active maternal HSV infection or known maternal HIV were excluded.

Sequenced: naive CD8+ T cells from cord blood. The TCR comes from a newborn in good health. The genes are TRBV7-9 and TRBJ1-1; unclear D gene. The DNA for the CDR3 is TGTGCCAGCAGCTTAGCCGGGGCTGAAGCTTTCTTT. This codes for CASSLAGAEAFF.